The clone carrying this T cell receptor (beta chain) was found a few times. Its target is unknown. This record comes from a study of post-analysis software for immune sequencing data. Study results and limitations: Comparison of patients with controls showed roughly five TRBV segments more frequent in patients, TRBV5-6, TRBV5-1 and TRBV20-1 among them.

Carried by the TCR beta cDNA libraries were unique molecular identifiers. One entry per CDR3 protein results from TCRdb running MiXCR on the PCR reads. The sample has 740,000 or so distinct CDR3 sequences, approximately 57% seen once. There are 18 residues in the CDR3. The trim removed 1 base at V and 8 bases at J, leaving 8 bases unmatched. The V gene's germline CDR1 is SGHTA and CDR2 FQGTGA. J is TRBJ2-1 and V is TRBV7-3, with 16 bases aligning to TRBD2. This sequence was found in a girl under 18 with multiple sclerosis. Sequencing input: blood. The CDR3: CASSLRPGLAGGQDEQFF. The CDR3 bases are TGTGCCAGCAGCTTAAGGCCGGGACTAGCGGGGGGGCAAGATGAGCAGTTCTTC.